These 5 T cell receptor beta chains came from one sample sequenced in a study of T cell repertoires in cytomegalovirus infection. TCRdb passed the reads through MiXCR, listing each CDR3 protein once. The data contain roughly 200,000 distinct CDR3 sequences, about 18% of them seen just once; the ten biggest clones take up 20% to 25%. Sequences were obtained from CD8+ T cells from PBMCs. The receptors derive from a human donor in good health (CMV status not recorded). Some clones in this sample may be carry-over from other donors' samples.

This clonotype occurred many times. Here the CDR3 reads CASNGQGKPYEQYF. Written as DNA, the CDR3 is TGTGCCAGCAACGGACAGGGGAAACCCTACGAGCAGTACTTC. The gene calls are TRBV7-2 and TRBJ2-7; 9 bases line up with TRBD1. Germline-derived CDR1 and CDR2 are SGHTA and FQGNSA. The ends lost 7 bases at V and 2 bases at J; junction bases unmatched: 6. The CDR3 consists of 14 residues. The whole variable domain, filled in from reference TRBV7-2 and TRBJ2-7, reads GAGVSQSPSNKVTEKGKDVELRCDPISGHTALYWYRQSLGQGLEFLIYFQGNSAPDKSGLPSDRFSAERTGGSVSTLTIQRTQQEDSAVYLCASNGQGKPYEQYFGPGTRLTVT.

J is TRBJ2-7 and V is TRBV2, with a weak D call TRBD1 (5 bases). CDR3 length: 13 amino acids. V was trimmed by 1 base and J by 6 bases, leaving 10 bases between them. Germline V gene sequence: CDR1 SNHLY, CDR2 FYNNEI. CDR3 in amino acids: CASSEGRAGEQYF. The CDR3 DNA sequence: TGTGCCAGCAGTGAAGGCAGGGCCGGCGAGCAGTACTTC.

The chain employs TRBV20-1 and TRBJ1-1; the D is unclear. CDR3 size: 13 residues. Germline V gives CDR1 DFQATT, CDR2 SNEGSKA (reference sequence). V gave up 0 bases and J gave up 6 bases, with 11 bases separating them. The DNA of the CDR3 is TGCAGTGCTAGAGATGTCAGGCGCTCTGAAGCTTTCTTT. As protein: CSARDVRRSEAFF.

This clonotype has a count of ten or more. The rearrangement joins TRBV7-2 to TRBJ1-1, with D unclear. Trimming removed 2 bases from V and 0 bases from J, with 7 bases in between. This CDR3 has 14 amino acids. Germline V gene lookup returns CDR1 SGHTA and CDR2 FQGNSA. Here the CDR3 reads CASSLINMNTEAFF. Here the CDR3 DNA reads TGTGCCAGCAGCTTAATTAATATGAACACTGAAGCTTTCTTT.

The chain couples TRBV15 to TRBJ1-4, with D uncertain. The germline gives CDR1 LNHNV, CDR2 YYDKDF (reference sequence). The length of the CDR3 is 16 residues. With 1 base removed from V and 0 bases from J, the gap between germline ends came to 9 bases. CDR3 DNA: TGTGCCACCAGCAGAGTCTCAGGTGCAACTAATGAAAAACTGTTTTTT. Amino acid sequence: CATSRVSGATNEKLFF.